The source of this T cell receptor (beta chain) is a study of blood T cells in healthy people across ages. It was with a sample-barcoded 5' primer and a J-beta primer mix that a second PCR of about 6 to 12 cycles was run. TCRdb reanalysed the 5' RACE reads using MiXCR and keeps one entry per CDR3 protein. The sample records almost 1 million distinct CDR3 sequences, roughly half being singletons. This clonotype showed up just a few times. There are 14 residues in the CDR3. The ends were cut back, 4 bases at V and 4 bases at J, with 12 bases in the middle. The V gene's germline CDR1 is SGHRS and CDR2 YFSETQ.

The V gene is TRBV5-1, the J gene TRBJ2-1; D remains ambiguous. Sequencing input: blood. The source of this sequence is a woman aged 55-75 years in good health. Here the CDR3 reads CASSLGRPYNEQFF. CDR3 DNA sequence: TGCGCCAGCAGCCTCGGCAGGCCTTACAATGAGCAGTTCTTC.